Listed below are T cell receptor beta chains from one sample, sequenced in a study of CD8 T cells in ankylosing spondylitis. Using its own MiXCR run on the 5' RACE reads, TCRdb lists one record per CDR3 protein. The table has about 33,000 distinct CDR3 sequences, approximately 9.9% seen once. Sample: synovial fluid, either unsorted or a sorted T cell fraction (not recorded which). The receptors shown here come from a male donor with ankylosing spondylitis. CDR3s include the opening cysteine and the closing phenylalanine or tryptophan. Fields, in order: D gene, V gene, clone size, J gene, CDR3 length, CDR3 protein, CDR3 DNA. The D gene is left open where the match is weak. Not all rows give a size; the values are once, few, many and, for expanded clones, a class.

D: TRBD1; V: TRBV18; size: few; J: TRBJ1-1; length: 16; CDR3: CASSPSGTGTPTEAFF; DNA: TGTGCCAGCTCACCGTCCGGGACAGGGACACCCACTGAAGCTTTCTTT
D: NA; V: TRBV11-2; size: many; J: TRBJ2-2; length: 15; CDR3: CASRPRPPDTGELFF; DNA: TGTGCCAGCAGACCTAGGCCGCCCGACACCGGGGAGCTGTTTTTT
D: NA; V: TRBV29-1; size: few; J: TRBJ2-6; length: 13; CDR3: CSVPASGANVLTF; DNA: TGCAGCGTTCCTGCCTCTGGGGCCAACGTCCTGACTTTC
D: TRBD1; V: TRBV5-6; size: few; J: TRBJ1-2; length: 15; CDR3: CASSLALGQGYGYTF; DNA: TGTGCCAGCAGCTTGGCCCTCGGACAGGGGTATGGCTACACCTTC
D: TRBD2; V: TRBV6-2/TRBV6-3; size: many; J: TRBJ2-7; length: 15; CDR3: CASSPKLAGLYEQYF; DNA: TGTGCCAGCAGTCCTAAACTAGCGGGCCTCTACGAGCAGTACTTC
D: NA; V: TRBV18; size: NA; J: TRBJ2-2; length: 15; CDR3: CASSPREAGSGELFF; DNA: TGTGCCAGCTCACCAAGGGAAGCGGGCTCCGGGGAGCTGTTTTTT
D: NA; V: TRBV20-1; size: many; J: TRBJ2-7; length: 11; CDR3: CSVGNSYEQYF; DNA: TGCAGTGTCGGGAACTCCTACGAGCAGTACTTC
D: NA; V: TRBV4-1; size: few; J: TRBJ2-1; length: 15; CDR3: CASSQGQLGRNEQFF; DNA: TGCGCCAGCAGCCAAGGACAATTAGGCCGCAATGAGCAGTTCTTC
D: NA; V: TRBV20-1; size: many; J: TRBJ2-7; length: 12; CDR3: CSARDPFPEQYF; DNA: TGCAGTGCTAGAGATCCGTTTCCCGAGCAGTACTTC
D: NA; V: TRBV3-1; size: few; J: TRBJ2-5; length: 13; CDR3: CASGQNSQETQYF; DNA: TGTGCCAGCGGACAGAACTCTCAAGAGACCCAGTACTTC
D: TRBD1; V: TRBV29-1; size: few; J: TRBJ1-3; length: 14; CDR3: CSAWDRESGNTIYF; DNA: TGCAGCGCCTGGGACAGGGAGTCTGGAAACACCATATATTTT
D: NA; V: TRBV27; size: NA; J: TRBJ1-1; length: 14; CDR3: CASSQTHANTEAFF; DNA: TGTGCCAGCAGTCAGACACACGCGAACACTGAAGCTTTCTTT
D: NA; V: TRBV27; size: many; J: TRBJ2-2; length: 15; CDR3: CASSFLLEYTGELFF; DNA: TGTGCCAGCAGTTTCTTACTAGAGTACACCGGGGAGCTGTTTTTT
D: NA; V: TRBV9; size: many; J: TRBJ1-2; length: 14; CDR3: CASSAGTLNYGYTF; DNA: TGTGCCAGCAGCGCAGGGACTCTTAACTATGGCTACACCTTC
D: NA; V: TRBV4-3; size: NA; J: TRBJ2-1; length: 15; CDR3: CASSLGRGQYNEQFF; DNA: TGCGCCAGCAGCCTCGGGCGGGGCCAATACAATGAGCAGTTCTTC
D: NA; V: TRBV15; size: NA; J: TRBJ2-5; length: 13; CDR3: CATSPQGRETQYF; DNA: TGTGCCACCAGCCCCCAAGGGCGAGAGACCCAGTACTTC
D: NA; V: TRBV5-5; size: NA; J: TRBJ2-2; length: 16; CDR3: CASSHPEGRNTGELFF; DNA: TGTGCCAGCAGCCACCCGGAAGGGCGAAACACCGGGGAGCTGTTTTTT
D: NA; V: TRBV7-9; size: many; J: TRBJ2-1; length: 14; CDR3: CASSLAGSNNEQFF; DNA: TGTGCCAGCAGCTTAGCCGGGAGCAACAATGAGCAGTTCTTC
D: NA; V: TRBV13; size: NA; J: TRBJ2-7; length: 13; CDR3: CASSSRQTYEQYF; DNA: TGTGCCAGCAGCTCACGCCAAACCTACGAGCAGTACTTC
D: TRBD1; V: TRBV29-1; size: NA; J: TRBJ2-1; length: 15; CDR3: CSVDRDRTVYNEQFF; DNA: TGCAGCGTTGACAGGGACAGAACAGTCTACAATGAGCAGTTCTTC
D: TRBD2; V: TRBV7-9; size: few; J: TRBJ2-1; length: 16; CDR3: CASSAKLAGGRNEQFF; DNA: TGTGCCAGCAGCGCCAAACTAGCGGGAGGTAGAAATGAGCAGTTCTTC
D: TRBD1; V: TRBV11-2; size: NA; J: TRBJ2-2; length: 18; CDR3: CASSWLPPGQGPFRELFF; DNA: TGTGCCAGCAGCTGGTTACCCCCGGGACAGGGCCCTTTCCGGGAGCTGTTTTTT
D: TRBD2; V: TRBV20-1; size: few; J: TRBJ2-7; length: 16; CDR3: CSARDNSGMPSYEQYF; DNA: TGCAGTGCTAGAGATAATAGCGGGATGCCATCCTACGAGCAGTACTTC
D: NA; V: TRBV20-1; size: NA; J: TRBJ1-6; length: 14; CDR3: CSAPLRGANSPLHF; DNA: TGCAGTGCCCCTCTGAGGGGGGCCAATTCACCCCTCCACTTT
D: TRBD2; V: TRBV5-6; size: many; J: TRBJ2-7; length: 15; CDR3: CASSLSPSGFYEQYF; DNA: TGTGCCAGCAGCCTGTCTCCTAGCGGATTCTACGAGCAGTACTTC
D: TRBD2; V: TRBV4-1; size: few; J: TRBJ2-3; length: 17; CDR3: CASSQGTSGSSTDTQYF; DNA: TGCGCCAGCAGCCAGGGGACTAGCGGGAGTAGCACAGATACGCAGTATTTT
D: NA; V: TRBV20-1; size: many; J: TRBJ2-4; length: 13; CDR3: CSALRQAKNIQYF; DNA: TGCAGTGCTCTAAGACAAGCCAAAAACATTCAGTACTTC
D: NA; V: TRBV28; size: many; J: TRBJ1-3; length: 14; CDR3: CASTPLLSGNTIYF; DNA: TGTGCCAGCACCCCCCTTCTCTCTGGAAACACCATATATTTT
D: NA; V: TRBV5-6; size: few; J: TRBJ2-7; length: 13; CDR3: CASNYRASYEQYF; DNA: TGTGCCAGCAACTACAGGGCTTCCTACGAGCAGTACTTC
D: NA; V: TRBV27; size: NA; J: TRBJ2-1; length: 14; CDR3: CASSPGLAQSEQFF; DNA: TGTGCCAGCAGTCCCGGGCTAGCGCAAAGTGAGCAGTTCTTC
D: NA; V: TRBV5-5; size: few; J: TRBJ1-3; length: 15; CDR3: CASSPSQGSGNTIYF; DNA: TGTGCCAGCAGCCCCTCGCAGGGCTCTGGAAACACCATATATTTT
D: NA; V: TRBV20-1; size: NA; J: TRBJ1-5; length: 15; CDR3: CSASRAGGYNQPQHF; DNA: TGCAGTGCTAGTAGGGCAGGCGGCTACAATCAGCCCCAGCATTTT
D: TRBD1; V: TRBV13; size: many; J: TRBJ1-2; length: 14; CDR3: CASSVGTGDYGYTF; DNA: TGTGCCAGCAGCGTAGGGACAGGAGACTATGGCTACACCTTC
D: TRBD2; V: TRBV7-2; size: NA; J: TRBJ2-2; length: 15; CDR3: CASRGASGSTGELFF; DNA: TGTGCCAGCAGGGGGGCTAGCGGGAGCACCGGGGAGCTGTTTTTT
D: NA; V: TRBV20-1; size: NA; J: TRBJ1-5; length: 13; CDR3: CSALGSREQPQHF; DNA: TGCAGTGCTCTGGGCTCTAGGGAGCAGCCCCAGCATTTT
D: NA; V: TRBV24-1; size: many; J: TRBJ1-1; length: 14; CDR3: CATSDGRANTEAFF; DNA: TGTGCCACCAGTGATGGCAGGGCGAACACTGAAGCTTTCTTT
D: NA; V: TRBV27; size: NA; J: TRBJ2-7; length: 16; CDR3: CASSLNPPRYPYEQYF; DNA: TGTGCCAGCAGTTTAAATCCCCCCAGGTATCCTTACGAGCAGTACTTC